The sequence of this T cell receptor (beta chain) was determined in a study of blood T cell repertoires in COVID-19. The method was immunoSEQ multiplex PCR; TCRdb's version includes in-frame clones alone and lacks a portion of them. The repertoire holds some 180,000 clones, with around 80% as singletons. Sequencing was done on a sample of peripheral blood. The receptor was derived from a human donor in a cohort sampled during active COVID-19.

CDR3 region: CASSIEGQADGYTF. The DNA of the CDR3 is TGTGCCAGTAGTATCGAGGGACAGGCGGATGGCTACACCTTC. The V call is TRBV19, the J call TRBJ1-2; TRBD1 matches 8 bases. Germline assignment: CDR1 LNHDA and CDR2 SQIVND (reference sequence). Unmatched junction bases numbered 6, after V lost 3 bases and J lost 6 bases. The CDR3 is 14 residues long.